These T cell receptor beta chains were read from a single sample in a study of patients and donors after allogeneic stem cell transplantation. TCRdb re-derived calls from the RT-PCR reads in MiXCR, one entry per CDR3 protein. The sample includes about a million distinct CDR3 sequences, approximately 19% of them seen just once. Sequencing was performed on blood, either unsorted or a sorted T cell fraction (not recorded which). Receptor source: a human donor who was either an allogeneic HSCT recipient or a stem cell or donor lymphocyte infusion donor (not recorded which). It is not recorded whose cells these are; they may come from a transplant donor. Both conserved end residues are part of each CDR3. D genes are given only for firm matches. A clone size is listed for some rows: how often the clone was seen (once, few, many), or a class if it is expanded.

V gene,clone size,D gene,J gene,CDR3 protein,CDR3 DNA
TRBV20-1,.,.,TRBJ1-5,CSARVSVTGGQPQHF,TGCAGTGCTAGAGTTTCTGTGACAGGAGGACAGCCCCAGCATTTT
TRBV30,.,TRBD1,TRBJ2-7,CAWSVLELGQGVYEQYF,TGTGCCTGGAGTGTACTTGAATTAGGACAGGGAGTCTACGAGCAGTACTTC
TRBV20-1,.,.,TRBJ2-5,CSATPVAPWGETQYF,TGCAGTGCTACCCCCGTGGCGCCTTGGGGGGAGACCCAGTACTTC
TRBV27,.,TRBD2,TRBJ2-4,CASSFASGRACHF,TGTGCCAGCAGTTTCGCTAGCGGGAGGGCCTGTCACTTC
TRBV20-1,many,.,TRBJ2-2,CSARDGQETGELFF,TGCAGTGCTAGAGATGGGCAGGAGACCGGGGAGCTGTTTTTT
TRBV28,.,.,TRBJ2-2,CASSLSSGKNTGELFF,TGTGCCAGCAGTTTATCCTCAGGGAAGAACACCGGGGAGCTGTTTTTT
TRBV10-3,many,TRBD1,TRBJ1-2,CAISGTGGYGYTF,TGTGCCATCAGTGGTACAGGGGGCTATGGCTACACCTTC
TRBV6-5,few,TRBD2,TRBJ2-2,CASSWRTSGSGSGELFF,TGTGCCAGCAGTTGGAGGACTAGCGGGAGTGGTTCCGGGGAGCTGTTTTTT
TRBV29-1,many,.,TRBJ1-2,CSVTPDNYGYTF,TGCAGCGTTACCCCCGATAACTATGGCTACACCTTC
TRBV14,.,TRBD2,TRBJ2-4,CASSRMRGDQYF,TGTGCCAGCAGCCGGATGCGGGGGGATCAGTACTTC
TRBV5-5,.,.,TRBJ1-1,CASSSLPVDFLNTEAFF,TGTGCCAGCAGCTCCCTTCCCGTCGACTTCTTGAACACTGAAGCTTTCTTT
TRBV6-2/TRBV6-3,.,.,TRBJ2-5,CASSYDGGETQYF,TGTGCCAGCAGTTACGATGGTGGAGAGACCCAGTACTTC
TRBV12-3/TRBV12-4,few,TRBD2,TRBJ2-3,CASRPILAGGEDTQYF,TGTGCCAGCAGGCCGATTTTGGCGGGAGGGGAAGATACGCAGTATTTT
TRBV12-5,.,.,TRBJ1-5,CASGPDQPQHF,TGTGCTAGTGGTCCCGATCAGCCCCAGCATTTT
TRBV3-1,few,.,TRBJ1-1,CASSRLPQIEAFF,TGTGCCAGCAGCCGTCTGCCCCAAATCGAAGCTTTCTTT
TRBV6-1,.,.,TRBJ1-1,CASGFRENTVAFF,TGTGCCAGTGGATTCAGGGAGAACACTGTAGCTTTCTTT
TRBV4-1,.,.,TRBJ1-6,CASSRAEEGRSPLHF,TGCGCCAGCAGCCGAGCCGAGGAGGGAAGGTCACCCCTCCACTTT
TRBV9,.,.,TRBJ1-4,CASSDEGEKLFF,TGTGCCAGCAGCGACGAGGGTGAAAAACTGTTTTTT
TRBV4-3,few,TRBD1,TRBJ2-4,CASSQTHTGTGGAKNIQYF,TGCGCCAGCAGCCAAACTCATACCGGGACAGGGGGAGCCAAAAACATTCAGTACTTC
TRBV19,.,.,TRBJ1-6,CASSNGRSNSPLHF,TGTGCCAGTAGTAATGGGCGGTCGAATTCACCCCTCCACTTT
TRBV12-3/TRBV12-4,many,.,TRBJ1-4,CASRSGGGRETNEKLFF,TGTGCCAGCAGGTCTGGGGGGGGGCGCGAGACTAATGAAAAACTGTTTTTT